These T cell receptor beta chains were read from a single sample in a study of T cell responses to AZD1222 COVID-19 vaccine. The protocol was immunoSEQ multiplex PCR, while the TCRdb copy is restricted to in-frame clones and leaves out a portion. Among approximately 140,000 clones, 94% were seen once, and the ten largest hold around 1.3%. The sample in question was peripheral blood, obtained on day 0 of AZD1222 vaccination. Receptors originate from an adult in good health. Each CDR3 is given with its conserved first and last residue. D genes are given only for firm matches. The size field is filled for only some rows; it gives once, few, many or a size class.

cdr3_aa: CASSSLLWNTEAFF; cdr3_nt: TGTGCCAGCAGCTCTCTACTCTGGAACACTGAAGCTTTCTTT; d_call: .; cdr3_length: 14; j_call: TRBJ1-1; clone_size: few; v_call: TRBV7-9
cdr3_aa: CASSLMAEAFF; cdr3_nt: TGTGCCAGCAGCTTAATGGCAGAAGCTTTCTTT; d_call: .; cdr3_length: 11; j_call: TRBJ1-1; clone_size: .; v_call: TRBV7-9
cdr3_aa: CASSLGAGVEQETQYF; cdr3_nt: TGTGCCAGCAGCTTAGGAGCGGGGGTGGAGCAAGAGACCCAGTACTTC; d_call: TRBD2; cdr3_length: 16; j_call: TRBJ2-5; clone_size: .; v_call: TRBV11-3
cdr3_aa: CAWSVLLDSISTGPHNYGYTF; cdr3_nt: TGTGCCTGGAGTGTACTTCTTGATTCTATTTCGACTGGGCCCCATAACTATGGCTACACCTTC; d_call: .; cdr3_length: 21; j_call: TRBJ1-2; clone_size: .; v_call: TRBV30
cdr3_aa: CASSPLAGPFNEQFF; cdr3_nt: TGTGCCAGCAGTCCGTTAGCAGGGCCTTTCAATGAGCAGTTCTTC; d_call: .; cdr3_length: 15; j_call: TRBJ2-1; clone_size: .; v_call: TRBV6-5
cdr3_aa: CASSSTGVLSLASGNTIYF; cdr3_nt: TGTGCCAGCAGTTCGACAGGGGTTCTAAGTTTGGCTTCTGGAAACACCATATATTTT; d_call: TRBD1; cdr3_length: 19; j_call: TRBJ1-3; clone_size: once; v_call: TRBV7-8
cdr3_aa: CASSAGRALTEAFF; cdr3_nt: TGTGCCAGCAGTGCCGGCAGGGCATTGACTGAAGCTTTCTTT; d_call: .; cdr3_length: 14; j_call: TRBJ1-1; clone_size: .; v_call: TRBV2
cdr3_aa: CASSLAGQNSPLHF; cdr3_nt: TGCGCCAGCAGCTTGGCCGGGCAGAATTCACCCCTCCACTTT; d_call: .; cdr3_length: 14; j_call: TRBJ1-6; clone_size: once; v_call: TRBV5-1
cdr3_aa: CASSAHGGLSSRETQYF; cdr3_nt: TGTGCCAGCAGCGCCCATGGGGGGCTTTCCTCTCGGGAGACCCAGTACTTC; d_call: .; cdr3_length: 17; j_call: TRBJ2-5; clone_size: .; v_call: TRBV9
cdr3_aa: CASSRQNTEAFF; cdr3_nt: TGTGCCAGCAGCAGACAGAACACTGAAGCTTTCTTT; d_call: .; cdr3_length: 12; j_call: TRBJ1-1; clone_size: .; v_call: TRBV7-9
cdr3_aa: CASSVLTGRGSANEKLFF; cdr3_nt: TGTGCCAGCAGCGTACTGACAGGGCGAGGTAGTGCTAATGAAAAACTGTTTTTT; d_call: TRBD1; cdr3_length: 18; j_call: TRBJ1-4; clone_size: once; v_call: TRBV14
cdr3_aa: CASSVGPGTGSNGYTDTQYF; cdr3_nt: TGTGCCAGCAGCGTAGGCCCCGGGACAGGCTCTAACGGGTACACAGATACGCAGTATTTT; d_call: TRBD1; cdr3_length: 20; j_call: TRBJ2-3; clone_size: .; v_call: TRBV9
cdr3_aa: CASSQWAGQTGISPLHF; cdr3_nt: TGTGCCAGCAGCCAATGGGCCGGACAGACGGGGATTTCACCCCTCCACTTT; d_call: .; cdr3_length: 17; j_call: TRBJ1-6; clone_size: .; v_call: TRBV4-2
cdr3_aa: CASSLPTGQGTGELFF; cdr3_nt: TGTGCCAGCAGTTTACCGACGGGACAGGGAACCGGGGAGCTGTTTTTT; d_call: TRBD1; cdr3_length: 16; j_call: TRBJ2-2; clone_size: .; v_call: TRBV28
cdr3_aa: CASSPAGENQPQHF; cdr3_nt: TGCGCCAGCAGCCCGGCCGGGGAGAATCAGCCCCAGCATTTT; d_call: .; cdr3_length: 14; j_call: TRBJ1-5; clone_size: .; v_call: TRBV5-1
cdr3_aa: CASSIYGDTQYF; cdr3_nt: TGTGCCAGCAGCATATACGGGGATACGCAGTATTTT; d_call: .; cdr3_length: 12; j_call: TRBJ2-3; clone_size: .; v_call: TRBV11-2
cdr3_aa: CASSVGEKPRTHNQPQHF; cdr3_nt: TGTGCCAGCAGCGTTGGGGAAAAACCCAGAACCCACAATCAGCCCCAGCATTTT; d_call: .; cdr3_length: 18; j_call: TRBJ1-5; clone_size: .; v_call: TRBV9
cdr3_aa: CASSPIRVYNEQFF; cdr3_nt: TGTGCCAGCAGCCCCATCCGGGTTTACAATGAGCAGTTCTTC; d_call: .; cdr3_length: 14; j_call: TRBJ2-1; clone_size: .; v_call: TRBV7-8
cdr3_aa: CASSQGLVRGEQFF; cdr3_nt: TGTGCCAGCAGCCAAGGTTTAGTTAGGGGTGAGCAGTTCTTC; d_call: .; cdr3_length: 14; j_call: TRBJ2-1; clone_size: .; v_call: TRBV14
cdr3_aa: CASSRDRDNQPQHF; cdr3_nt: TGTGCCAGCAGCCGCGACAGGGACAATCAGCCCCAGCATTTT; d_call: TRBD1; cdr3_length: 14; j_call: TRBJ1-5; clone_size: .; v_call: TRBV7-2
cdr3_aa: CAWRGTALITF; cdr3_nt: TGTGCCTGGAGGGGGACAGCCCTTATAACCTTC; d_call: TRBD1; cdr3_length: 11; j_call: TRBJ1-2; clone_size: .; v_call: TRBV30
cdr3_aa: CASSTGLAGVSDTQYF; cdr3_nt: TGTGCCAGCAGCACAGGACTAGCGGGAGTTTCAGATACGCAGTATTTT; d_call: TRBD2; cdr3_length: 16; j_call: TRBJ2-3; clone_size: .; v_call: TRBV7-6
cdr3_aa: CASSERLTDTQYF; cdr3_nt: TGTGCCAGCAGTGAACGCCTCACAGATACGCAGTATTTT; d_call: .; cdr3_length: 13; j_call: TRBJ2-3; clone_size: .; v_call: TRBV6-1
cdr3_aa: CASSQVTETQYF; cdr3_nt: TGTGCCAGCAGCCAAGTCACAGAGACCCAGTACTTC; d_call: .; cdr3_length: 12; j_call: TRBJ2-5; clone_size: .; v_call: TRBV3-1/TRBV3-2
cdr3_aa: CVSSPDPNTGELFF; cdr3_nt: TGCGTCAGCAGCCCTGACCCGAACACCGGGGAGCTGTTTTTT; d_call: .; cdr3_length: 14; j_call: TRBJ2-2; clone_size: .; v_call: TRBV5-1
cdr3_aa: CASSLDLEKLFF; cdr3_nt: TGTGCCAGCAGCTTAGATCTTGAAAAACTGTTTTTT; d_call: .; cdr3_length: 12; j_call: TRBJ1-4; clone_size: .; v_call: TRBV7-9
cdr3_aa: CASSFDRGQPQHF; cdr3_nt: TGTGCCAGCAGTTTTGACAGGGGACAGCCCCAGCATTTT; d_call: TRBD1; cdr3_length: 13; j_call: TRBJ1-5; clone_size: .; v_call: TRBV12-3/TRBV12-4
cdr3_aa: CASSLWGWYSNQPQHF; cdr3_nt: TGTGCCAGCAGTTTATGGGGTTGGTATAGCAATCAGCCCCAGCATTTT; d_call: .; cdr3_length: 16; j_call: TRBJ1-5; clone_size: .; v_call: TRBV28
cdr3_aa: CASSLGRGRDGYTF; cdr3_nt: TGTGCCAGCAGTTTGGGCAGGGGGCGCGATGGCTACACCTTC; d_call: TRBD1; cdr3_length: 14; j_call: TRBJ1-2; clone_size: .; v_call: TRBV28
cdr3_aa: CASSEAGQTLGEQFF; cdr3_nt: TGTGCCAGCAGTGAAGCCGGTCAAACCCTGGGGGAGCAGTTCTTC; d_call: .; cdr3_length: 15; j_call: TRBJ2-1; clone_size: .; v_call: TRBV2
cdr3_aa: CSGRDQETQYF; cdr3_nt: TGCAGCGGCCGTGACCAAGAGACCCAGTACTTC; d_call: .; cdr3_length: 11; j_call: TRBJ2-5; clone_size: .; v_call: TRBV29-1
cdr3_aa: CASSLTPNTGELFF; cdr3_nt: TGTGCCAGCAGTCTAACACCGAACACCGGGGAGCTGTTTTTT; d_call: .; cdr3_length: 14; j_call: TRBJ2-2; clone_size: .; v_call: TRBV27
cdr3_aa: CASNEGLSSYNEQFF; cdr3_nt: TGCGCCAGCAATGAGGGGTTAAGCTCCTACAATGAGCAGTTCTTC; d_call: .; cdr3_length: 15; j_call: TRBJ2-1; clone_size: .; v_call: TRBV5-1
cdr3_aa: CASSLTTDTEAFF; cdr3_nt: TGTGCCAGCAGCTTAACGACGGACACTGAAGCTTTCTTT; d_call: .; cdr3_length: 13; j_call: TRBJ1-1; clone_size: .; v_call: TRBV7-3
cdr3_aa: CASSASGGGGTDTQYF; cdr3_nt: TGTGCCAGCAGCGCCTCAGGGGGTGGTGGCACAGATACGCAGTATTTT; d_call: TRBD1; cdr3_length: 16; j_call: TRBJ2-3; clone_size: .; v_call: TRBV9
cdr3_aa: CASSSNRQNNEQFF; cdr3_nt: TGTGCCAGCAGCTCAAATCGACAGAACAATGAGCAGTTCTTC; d_call: .; cdr3_length: 14; j_call: TRBJ2-1; clone_size: .; v_call: TRBV11-3
cdr3_aa: CAWDDGAGTEAFF; cdr3_nt: TGTGCCTGGGACGATGGGGCCGGCACTGAAGCTTTCTTT; d_call: .; cdr3_length: 13; j_call: TRBJ1-1; clone_size: .; v_call: TRBV30
cdr3_aa: CASSLFRTANTEAFF; cdr3_nt: TGTGCCAGCAGCTTATTCCGGACAGCGAACACTGAAGCTTTCTTT; d_call: .; cdr3_length: 15; j_call: TRBJ1-1; clone_size: .; v_call: TRBV11-2
cdr3_aa: CASSLPTRREANTGELFF; cdr3_nt: TGTGCCAGCAGCTTACCTACTCGGCGGGAAGCGAACACCGGGGAGCTGTTTTTT; d_call: .; cdr3_length: 18; j_call: TRBJ2-2; clone_size: few; v_call: TRBV7-9
cdr3_aa: CASSFRRADTQYF; cdr3_nt: TGTGCCAGCAGTTTCCGGAGAGCAGATACGCAGTATTTT; d_call: .; cdr3_length: 13; j_call: TRBJ2-3; clone_size: .; v_call: TRBV27
cdr3_aa: CASSIGGSTYSPLHF; cdr3_nt: TGTGCCAGTAGTATAGGAGGCAGTACGTATTCACCCCTCCACTTT; d_call: .; cdr3_length: 15; j_call: TRBJ1-6; clone_size: .; v_call: TRBV19
cdr3_aa: CASSFALGPTGELFF; cdr3_nt: TGTGCCAGCAGCTTCGCTTTGGGCCCCACCGGGGAGCTGTTTTTT; d_call: .; cdr3_length: 15; j_call: TRBJ2-2; clone_size: .; v_call: TRBV11-2
cdr3_aa: CAATRDRGLTEAFF; cdr3_nt: TGTGCCGCTACCAGAGACAGGGGGCTCACTGAAGCTTTCTTT; d_call: TRBD1; cdr3_length: 14; j_call: TRBJ1-1; clone_size: few; v_call: TRBV30
cdr3_aa: CASSPTEDYGYTF; cdr3_nt: TGTGCCAGCAGTCCGACAGAGGACTACGGCTACACCTTC; d_call: .; cdr3_length: 13; j_call: TRBJ1-2; clone_size: .; v_call: TRBV5-6
cdr3_aa: CARRNTGELFF; cdr3_nt: TGTGCCCGCCGGAACACCGGGGAGCTGTTTTTT; d_call: .; cdr3_length: 11; j_call: TRBJ2-2; clone_size: .; v_call: TRBV30
cdr3_aa: CASSLASSGNTIYF; cdr3_nt: TGCGCCAGCAGCTTGGCCAGCTCTGGAAACACCATATATTTT; d_call: .; cdr3_length: 14; j_call: TRBJ1-3; clone_size: .; v_call: TRBV5-1
cdr3_aa: CASSLTWGRNQPQHF; cdr3_nt: TGCGCCAGCAGCTTGACTTGGGGTCGCAATCAGCCCCAGCATTTT; d_call: .; cdr3_length: 15; j_call: TRBJ1-5; clone_size: .; v_call: TRBV5-1
cdr3_aa: CASSSYTKGASGYTF; cdr3_nt: TGTGCCAGCAGTTCCTACACCAAGGGGGCTAGTGGCTACACCTTC; d_call: TRBD1; cdr3_length: 15; j_call: TRBJ1-2; clone_size: .; v_call: TRBV6-5
cdr3_aa: CASSPPDRDYGYTF; cdr3_nt: TGTGCCAGCAGCCCACCGGACAGGGACTATGGCTACACCTTC; d_call: TRBD1; cdr3_length: 14; j_call: TRBJ1-2; clone_size: .; v_call: TRBV3-1/TRBV3-2
cdr3_aa: CASSPRLLSGANVLTF; cdr3_nt: TGTGCCAGCAGCCCTAGACTGCTCTCTGGGGCCAACGTCCTGACTTTC; d_call: .; cdr3_length: 16; j_call: TRBJ2-6; clone_size: .; v_call: TRBV9
cdr3_aa: CASSYATDTEAFF; cdr3_nt: TGTGCCAGCAGTTACGCGACAGACACTGAAGCTTTCTTT; d_call: .; cdr3_length: 13; j_call: TRBJ1-1; clone_size: .; v_call: TRBV6-6
cdr3_aa: CASIMAGGDTQYF; cdr3_nt: TGTGCCAGCATTATGGCAGGCGGAGATACGCAGTATTTT; d_call: .; cdr3_length: 13; j_call: TRBJ2-3; clone_size: .; v_call: TRBV25-1
cdr3_aa: CAGPRGREDTGELFF; cdr3_nt: TGTGCCGGTCCAAGGGGGCGGGAGGACACCGGGGAGCTGTTTTTT; d_call: .; cdr3_length: 15; j_call: TRBJ2-2; clone_size: .; v_call: TRBV30
cdr3_aa: CASQPRDSNQPQHF; cdr3_nt: TGTGCCAGCCAACCCCGGGATAGCAATCAGCCCCAGCATTTT; d_call: .; cdr3_length: 14; j_call: TRBJ1-5; clone_size: .; v_call: TRBV6-5
cdr3_aa: CASSLELVTSSGYTF; cdr3_nt: TGCGCCAGCAGCTTGGAATTGGTTACATCGAGTGGCTACACCTTC; d_call: .; cdr3_length: 15; j_call: TRBJ1-2; clone_size: .; v_call: TRBV5-1
cdr3_aa: CASSFQPAANEQFF; cdr3_nt: TGTGCCAGCAGCTTTCAGCCCGCGGCGAATGAGCAGTTCTTC; d_call: .; cdr3_length: 14; j_call: TRBJ2-1; clone_size: .; v_call: TRBV5-8
cdr3_aa: CASSLEPGSGGYTF; cdr3_nt: TGCGCCAGCAGTTTAGAGCCCGGATCGGGTGGCTACACCTTC; d_call: .; cdr3_length: 14; j_call: TRBJ1-2; clone_size: once; v_call: TRBV10-2
cdr3_aa: CASSLGGSDEQFF; cdr3_nt: TGTGCCAGCAGCTTAGGTGGGAGCGATGAGCAGTTCTTC; d_call: .; cdr3_length: 13; j_call: TRBJ2-1; clone_size: once; v_call: TRBV7-2
cdr3_aa: CASFASGGGGCAFF; cdr3_nt: TGCGCCAGTTTCGCCTCAGGGGGCGGCGGTTGCGCTTTCTTT; d_call: TRBD1; cdr3_length: 14; j_call: TRBJ1-1; clone_size: .; v_call: TRBV10-1